The source of this T cell receptor (beta chain) is a study of breast tumors, draining lymph nodes, adjacent tissues. This CDR3 is 16 amino acids long. CDR1 and CDR2 from the germline V gene are SEHNR and FQNEAQ (reference sequence). TCRdb re-called the multiplex PCR reads through MiXCR, storing one row per CDR3 protein. The repertoire holds nearly 200,000 distinct CDR3 sequences, with over 25% as singletons. In regard to this clonotype: A much more abundant neighbour one base away suggests this may be a read error.

Samples came from axillary lymph nodes draining the breast cancer. The sequence derives from a female donor with breast cancer. Some clones in this sample may be carry-over from other donors' samples. J is TRBJ1-2 and V is TRBV7-9, with D tentatively TRBD1 (6 bases). Sequenced material: axillary lymph node tissue. The CDR3 DNA reads as TGTGCCAGCAGCTCCCTCTTGACAGGAGTTAACTATGGCCACACCTTC. It is translated as CASSSLLTGVNYGHTF. Full variable domain (remainder filled in from reference TRBV7-9 and TRBJ1-2): DTGVSQNPRHKITKRGQNVTFRCDPISEHNRLYWYRQTLGQGPEFLTYFQNEAQLEKSRLLSDRFSAERPKGSFSTLEIQRTEQGDSAMYLCASSSLLTGVNYGHTFGSGTRLTVV.